The entry that follows covers one T cell receptor beta chain sequence. It has no known antigen specificity. Base qualities were left out, and no much larger clone turns up one base away. TCRbeta CDR3 regions were amplified from genomic DNA using the immunoSEQ Assay, a bias-controlled multiplex PCR. The original methods were these. The number of nucleated cells in each sample was estimated by amplification of reference gene primers within the assay. To quantify the absolute abundance of each unique TCRbeta CDR3 rearrangement, sequence reads were collapsed and filtered. For each sample, productive Simpson clonality was calculated as the square root of Simpson's diversity index over productive rearrangements. The table comes from immuneACCESS by way of TCRdb, which keeps in-frame sequences with V and J called. Part of the clones is missing from these tables; in studies checked, under half for an unresolved V gene and the rest for unknown reasons. V, J and clone size reflect that table, while D and trimming were determined from the DNA. The sample table records roughly 300,000 clones; approximately 91% of these occur just once. The ten largest account for about 2.1% of the sample.

Enrolling through a virtual design, the prospective study's participants ranged in age from roughly 18 to 89 years and lived across about two dozen United States geographic areas. In the prospective study, cohorts were assigned on the basis of participant-reported clinical history obtained from a screening survey and a study questionnaire. In the prospective study, whole blood, serum and a nasopharyngeal or oropharyngeal swab were collected from each participant by mobile phlebotomists. Prospective study participants could optionally give additional blood draws and questionnaires over an approximately two-month period. Blood samples from the prospective study were shipped frozen or at room temperature prior to DNA extraction. This sample was taken from a study of blood T cell repertoires in COVID-19 (dated by TCRdb to between 2020 and 2021). With regard to the full study: Samples covering the acute and convalescent phases of COVID-19 were provided by collaborators in the United States, Italy and Spain. The material from the prospective study consisted of cDNA or gDNA derived from T cells, B-cell-depleted T cells, or PBMCs. Deeply sampled blood TCRbeta repertoires from subjects exposed to, actively infected with, or recovered from COVID-19 were included in the dataset. A freely available public database, intended as a resource for researchers studying the immune response to SARS-CoV-2, is where the repertoires were released. The samples were drawn from the first 160 participants of the ongoing ImmuneRACE study and from 950 to 1,500 subjects provided by 6 global collaborators. Sample metadata almost always included a de-identified subject ID, COVID-19 status, age in years and sex. HLA class I and class II types, where available, came from metadata supplied by the sample provider rather than from assay-based typing.

Results the study describes overall, beyond this receptor: How much clinical and demographic metadata was included differed by source and by participant, and the metadata was provided uncurated.

Relative to germline, V is 0 bases shorter and J is 6 bases shorter, with 12 bases between their ends. The CDR3 starts with the cysteine, ends with the phenylalanine, and has 15 residues. Of the read, only the CDR3 DNA is kept; its 45 bases are in frame from base 1. CDR1 KGHDR and CDR2 SFDVKD are derived from the germline V gene. This sequence uses TRBV24-1 and TRBJ2-3; TRBD1 is a possible D gene, resting on 6 matching bases. The TCR was taken from a woman aged 35 to 49 with acute COVID-19. Source material: PBMCs or T cells enriched from blood (not recorded which). In nucleotides, the sequence is TGTGCCACCAGTGATTTGGGCAGGGGTTCGGATACGCAGTATTTT. It specifies CATSDLGRGSDTQYF.